This TCR beta chain was documented in a study of blood T cells in healthy people across ages. The authors ran a second PCR of roughly 6 to 12 cycles using a sample-barcoded 5' primer and a J-beta primer mix. TCRdb recomputed calls from the 5' RACE reads with MiXCR, one row per CDR3 protein. Among 1.5 million to 2 million distinct CDR3 sequences listed, just under 50% were seen once. Germline V gives CDR1 ENHRY, CDR2 SYGVKD. Trimming cost V 6 bases and J 6 bases, with 17 bases left between them. The CDR3 is made up of 14 amino acids. This clonotype was observed a handful of times. The V and J genes are TRBV10-3 and TRBJ2-5, with D possibly matching TRBD2 (6 bases). The sample comprised blood. The sequence derives from a woman aged 40 to 49 in good health. The CDR3 spells CAISRDSSRKTQYF. CDR3 coding DNA: TGTGCCATCAGCCGGGACTCTAGCCGGAAGACCCAGTACTTC.